The text below deals with one T cell receptor (beta chain). Original handling: Researchers report that nucleated cell counts were estimated from reference gene primer amplification. Repertoires were generated with immunoSEQ multiplex PCR, while TCRdb's copy carries only in-frame clones and drops some. V and J calls and clone size follow that table, whereas D and trimming were derived from the DNA. The sample holds roughly 250,000 clones; approximately 85% are singletons and the top ten take roughly 0.94%. This specimen belongs to a study of blood T cell repertoires in COVID-19. The CDR3 is 13 residues long. Germline trimming cut 3 bases from V and 13 bases from J; bases unmatched to any gene: 8. Germline lookup yields CDR1 MDHEN and CDR2 SYDVKM.

The V and J genes are TRBV28 and TRBJ2-2; 7 nucleotides agree with TRBD1. The source of this sequence is a human donor with COVID-19, enrolled during active disease. The donor label of this sample is uncertain. The sample comprised peripheral blood. In DNA form, the CDR3 reads TGTGCCAGCAGTTTCGCGAGGGGGCAAGGGCTGTTTTTT. It specifies CASSFARGQGLFF. Full variable domain (missing parts from reference TRBV28 and TRBJ2-2): DVKVTQSSRYLVKRTGEKVFLECVQDMDHENMFWYRQDPGLGLRLIYFSYDVKMKEKGDIPEGYSVSREKKERFSLILESASTNQTSMYLCASSFARGQGLFFGEGSRLTVL.